This is a list of T cell receptor beta chains from one sample in a study of T-cell memory formation after mild COVID-19. A single record per CDR3 protein comes from TCRdb applying MiXCR to the 5' RACE reads. This sample has 84,000 or so distinct CDR3 sequences, with roughly 14% found just once. The sequenced sample consisted of PBMCs or a T cell subset sorted from them (not recorded which). These receptors all come from an adult woman who had mild COVID-19 (a few samples of this study predate the infection). Cell type and time point are not known. Both conserved end residues are part of each CDR3. Where a row states a size, it is once, few, many or the class of an expanded clone; other rows omit it.

v_call: TRBV12-3/TRBV12-4; j_call: TRBJ1-4; clone_size: .; cdr3_aa: CASSLNREKLFF
v_call: TRBV9; j_call: TRBJ1-3; clone_size: .; cdr3_aa: CASSVQGPQGSGNTIYF
v_call: TRBV3-1; j_call: TRBJ2-5; clone_size: .; cdr3_aa: CASSQDQTNGQTQYF
v_call: TRBV5-1; j_call: TRBJ2-3; clone_size: many; cdr3_aa: CASSTGTGGADTQYF
v_call: TRBV11-2; j_call: TRBJ2-3; clone_size: .; cdr3_aa: CASSFRGRLPTDTQYF
v_call: TRBV14; j_call: TRBJ2-1; clone_size: .; cdr3_aa: CASSLWDRGYNEQFF
v_call: TRBV3-1; j_call: TRBJ2-3; clone_size: once; cdr3_aa: CASSPPGVFGGNLAKDTQYF
v_call: TRBV2; j_call: TRBJ2-2; clone_size: few; cdr3_aa: CASSEAVLRLVNTGELFF
v_call: TRBV10-3; j_call: TRBJ2-7; clone_size: few; cdr3_aa: CAISGDGTRYEQYF
v_call: TRBV3-1; j_call: TRBJ2-3; clone_size: medium-sized; cdr3_aa: CASSRGTGEADTQYF
v_call: TRBV5-1; j_call: TRBJ1-1; clone_size: few; cdr3_aa: CASSLRGRSTEAFF
v_call: TRBV6-5; j_call: TRBJ2-7; clone_size: .; cdr3_aa: CASSYRESSYEQYF
v_call: TRBV7-8; j_call: TRBJ2-7; clone_size: .; cdr3_aa: CASRGYSGQDSYEQYF
v_call: TRBV9; j_call: TRBJ2-1; clone_size: many; cdr3_aa: CASTAGGEQFF
v_call: TRBV11-2; j_call: TRBJ2-2; clone_size: many; cdr3_aa: CASSLGGSAPRELFF
v_call: TRBV5-6; j_call: TRBJ2-1; clone_size: .; cdr3_aa: CASSLGGQGNNEQFF